Below, 28 T cell receptor beta chains from the same sample are listed, as sequenced in a study of T cell changes during pregnancy in multiple sclerosis. This table comes from immunoSEQ multiplex PCR, and its TCRdb copy is limited to in-frame clones, with some not included. This table has around 31,000 clones, 90% to 95% appearing once. The sample here was CD4+ T cells from peripheral blood mononuclear cells, taken in the first trimester of pregnancy. The receptors stem from a female donor with multiple sclerosis, enrolled in a pregnancy study.

Here the CDR3 DNA reads TGTGCCAGCAGCGTAGACGGCAGGGATGGCTACACCTTC. Protein product: CASSVDGRDGYTF. V gene TRBV9 combines with J gene TRBJ1-2; tentatively, D is TRBD1 (5 bases). V was trimmed by 0 bases and J by 6 bases, leaving 9 bases between them. Per germline, CDR1 SGDLS and CDR2 YYNGEE. CDR3 length: 13 residues.

In this sample, this clone turned up once. The chain combines TRBV5-1 with TRBJ1-2, with unresolved D. The germline V gene has CDR1 SGHRS and CDR2 YFSETQ. The CDR3 contains 12 residues. V was clipped by 0 bases and J by 7 bases, with 7 bases between them. The CDR3 region has the DNA TGCGCCAGCAGCTTGGAAGGAGGTGGCTACACCTTC. Its translation: CASSLEGGGYTF.

In DNA, the CDR3 is TGTGCCAGCAGCTCCTACAGATACAATGAGCAGTTCTTC. This gives the protein CASSSYRYNEQFF. This chain links TRBV7-9 with TRBJ2-1; D not resolved. This CDR3 has 13 residues. Between the trimmed V and J ends, which lost 4 bases and 4 bases, there was a span of 8 bases. Looked up from germline, CDR1 is SEHNR and CDR2 is FQNEAQ (reference sequence).

This clone was counted between two and nine times. The chain has TRBV27 and TRBJ1-2; 8 positions agree with TRBD1. The germline gives CDR1 MNHEY, CDR2 SMNVEV (reference sequence). V shed 6 bases, J shed 5 bases, and the junction held 17 bases outside the gene matches. The CDR3 totals 17 residues. The CDR3 region has the DNA TGTGCCAGCAGCCCAGACGACAGGGGACCATCTTTTTATGGCTACACCTTC. Translating gives CASSPDDRGPSFYGYTF.

J is TRBJ2-3 and V is TRBV7-2; 7 nucleotides align to TRBD2. This CDR3 comprises 13 residues. CDR1 and CDR2 from the germline V gene are SGHTA and FQGNSA. The J segment lost 5 bases and the V segment lost 4 bases, leaving 3 bases of the junction unmatched. The CDR3 protein is CASSSGLVDTQYF. Written as DNA, the CDR3 is TGTGCCAGCAGCTCCGGACTAGTAGATACGCAGTATTTT.

This clone appeared once. The chain employs TRBV7-9 and TRBJ1-2, with 7 positions matching TRBD1. V dropped 6 bases and J dropped 2; count of bases not matched to a gene: 9. This CDR3 contains 15 residues. The V gene's germline CDR1 is SEHNR and CDR2 FQNEAQ (reference sequence). The CDR3 sequence is CASSHGQAWNYGYTF. CDR3 sequence (DNA): TGTGCCAGCAGTCACGGACAGGCCTGGAACTATGGCTACACCTTC.

This chain joins TRBV2 and TRBJ1-1, with D unclear. Trimming left V 11 bases short and J 1 base short, with 14 bases between. CDR3 length: 13 amino acids. The germline V gene encodes CDR1 SNHLY and CDR2 FYNNEI. CDR3 DNA: TGTGCCGGACTTACAGCTCCGAACACTGAAGCTTTCTTT. Its translation is CAGLTAPNTEAFF. Supplemented by reference TRBV2 and TRBJ1-1, the full variable domain reads EPEVTQTPSHQVTQMGQEVILRCVPISNHLYFYWYRQILGQKVEFLVSFYNNEISEKSEIFDDQFSVERPDGSNFTLKIRSTKLEDSAMYFCAGLTAPNTEAFFGQGTRLTVV.

The genes are TRBV2 and TRBJ1-2, with D possibly being TRBD1 (6 bases). The CDR3 consists of 12 residues. In germline, CDR1 is SNHLY, CDR2 FYNNEI. V lost 9 bases and J lost 5, with 13 bases in between. CDR3 in DNA: TGTGCCAGGCAACAGGGAGATTATGGCTACACCTTC. Protein sequence: CARQQGDYGYTF.

This chain uses TRBV5-1 with TRBJ1-1; D possibly corresponds to TRBD1 (5 bases). The CDR3 has 13 amino acids. Trimming cost V 4 bases and J 5 bases, with 12 bases left between them. Germline V CDR1 and CDR2: SGHRS, YFSETQ. The chain's CDR3 is CASSADSPTEAFF. The CDR3 coding sequence is TGCGCCAGCAGCGCCGACAGCCCGACTGAAGCTTTCTTT. Looking up the rest from reference TRBV5-1 and TRBJ1-1 gives the full variable domain: KAGVTQTPRYLIKTRGQQVTLSCSPISGHRSVSWYQQTPGQGLQFLFEYFSETQRNKGNFPGRFSGRQFSNSRSEMNVSTLELGDSALYLCASSADSPTEAFFGQGTRLTVV.

The chain carries TRBV10-1 and TRBJ2-7, with D possibly TRBD2 on 6 matching bases. The V gene's germline CDR1 is WNHNN and CDR2 SYGVQD (reference sequence). The CDR3 has 15 residues. V was pared by 4 bases and J by 5 bases, with 18 bases between. CDR3 nucleotides: TGCGCCAGCAGTGGGACTACCGGGACTCAGGACGAGCAGTACTTC. It is translated as CASSGTTGTQDEQYF.

The rearrangement joins TRBV28 to TRBJ2-3; no clear D. Per the germline V gene, CDR1 is MDHEN and CDR2 is SYDVKM. V was cut by 4 bases and J by 0 bases, with 14 bases left in between. There are 16 residues in the CDR3. The CDR3, as DNA: TGTGCCAGCAGTTCCACGACGGGTCTCAGCACAGATACGCAGTATTTT. This sequence encodes CASSSTTGLSTDTQYF.

In DNA form, the CDR3 reads TGTGCCAGCTCACCACCGGGACAGCCCTACGAGCAGTACTTC. It encodes CASSPPGQPYEQYF. This sequence joins TRBV18 and TRBJ2-7; 7 bases are shared with TRBD1. This CDR3 has 14 residues. The germline V gene encodes CDR1 KGHSH and CDR2 LQKENI. V lost 0 bases, J lost 2 bases, and 1 base stayed unmatched. Full variable domain (rest looked up from reference TRBV18 and TRBJ2-7): NAGVMQNPRHLVRRRGQEARLRCSPMKGHSHVYWYRQLPEEGLKFMVYLQKENIIDESGMPKERFSAEFPKEGPSILRIQQVVRGDSAAYFCASSPPGQPYEQYFGPGTRLTVT.

This chain joins TRBV2 and TRBJ1-2, with no clear D. This CDR3 spans 16 amino acids. The germline CDR1 and CDR2 sequences are SNHLY and FYNNEI. Deletions cut 0 bases from V and 1 base from J, with 12 bases between. The CDR3 DNA reads TGTGCCAGCAGTGAAGCTGAGAGGAGGGTTAACTATGGCTACACCTTC. This codes for CASSEAERRVNYGYTF.

The CDR3 sequence: CASSLPTVNVFYEQYF. CDR3 nucleotide sequence: TGTGCCAGCTCACTTCCGACAGTGAACGTCTTCTACGAGCAGTACTTC. The chain uses TRBV18 and TRBJ2-7, with a tentative D call TRBD1 (5 bases). The CDR3 totals 16 residues. CDR1 is KGHSH and CDR2 is LQKENI in the germline V gene. The V end lost 4 bases, the J end lost 3 bases, and 19 bases lay between the germline ends.

The chain is built from TRBV7-8 and TRBJ2-7; 12 nucleotides align to TRBD1. The CDR3 is made up of 16 amino acids. Germline-derived CDR1 and CDR2 are SGHVS and FQNEAQ. Losses at the gene ends were 1 base for V and 3 bases for J; bases not matched to a gene: 4. CDR3 in amino acids: CASSLGRDRGRYEQYF. The CDR3 DNA reads TGTGCCAGCAGCTTAGGACGGGACAGGGGGCGCTACGAGCAGTACTTC.

This chain links TRBV6-1 with TRBJ1-5; 9 positions match TRBD1. Germline lookup yields CDR1 MNHNS and CDR2 SASEGT. V was clipped by 1 base and J by 2 bases; unmatched bases: 6. CDR3 size: 17 residues. In nucleotides, the CDR3 is TGTGCCAGCAGTGAAGTAGCTTGGGACAGGGGCAATCAGCCCCAGCATTTT. Translating gives CASSEVAWDRGNQPQHF.

V and J are TRBV30 and TRBJ2-3; 12 positions agree with TRBD2. Germline V CDR1 and CDR2: GTSNPN, SVGIG (reference sequence). The CDR3 totals 15 residues. Unmatched junction bases numbered 6, after V lost 2 bases and J lost 6 bases. The chain's CDR3 is CAWSSGLAGIDTQYF. The CDR3 DNA is TGTGCCTGGAGTTCCGGACTAGCGGGGATTGATACGCAGTATTTT.

This clone came up once. The genes are TRBV29-1 and TRBJ2-5; TRBD2 matches 8 bases. J was trimmed by 5 bases and V by 4 bases; bases with no gene match: 6. Germline-derived CDR1 and CDR2 are SQVTM and ANQGSEA. The CDR3 covers 13 residues. CDR3 DNA sequence: TGCAGCGTTGTTAGCGGGGCCCCGGAGACCCAGTACTTC. Translation gives CSVVSGAPETQYF.

The chain joins TRBV10-3 to TRBJ1-1, with D possibly matching TRBD1 (5 bases). The length of the CDR3 is 13 residues. V was cut by 6 bases and J by 8 bases, with 16 bases left in between. From germline, CDR1 is ENHRY and CDR2 SYGVKD. This chain's CDR3 is CAISLTVNAEAFF. The CDR3 region has the DNA TGTGCCATCAGCCTGACAGTGAATGCCGAAGCTTTCTTT.

The rearrangement joins TRBV18 to TRBJ2-1, with 7 bases that match TRBD2. The CDR3 is 17 amino acids. CDR1 KGHSH and CDR2 LQKENI come from the germline V gene. Trimming at V came to 3 bases and at J to 5 bases, leaving 13 bases not matched to a gene. The CDR3 DNA reads TGTGCCAGCTCACCCCTTAGCGGGCCCTCCGGGAACAATGAGCAGTTCTTC. It codes for CASSPLSGPSGNNEQFF.

V is TRBV6-6 and J is TRBJ1-4; D is uncertain. The CDR3 runs to 16 residues. Germline CDR1 MNHNY, CDR2 SVGAGI (reference sequence). V lost 4 bases, J lost 2 bases, and 14 bases lay in between. DNA for the CDR3: TGTGCCAGCAGTTTATCCGAGAGGGAGACTAATGAAAAACTGTTTTTT. This gives the protein CASSLSERETNEKLFF.

This clone occurred a few times. The V gene is TRBV28, the J gene TRBJ1-5; TRBD1 matches at 8 bases. V lost 5 bases to trimming and J lost 5 bases; unmatched junction nucleotides: 5. The CDR3 has 14 residues. The germline gives CDR1 MDHEN, CDR2 SYDVKM. The CDR3 reads CASSATGGDQPQHF. The DNA of the CDR3 is TGTGCCAGCAGTGCTACAGGGGGGGATCAGCCCCAGCATTTT.

This chain links TRBV6-6 with TRBJ2-5, with 7 bases aligning to TRBD2. The V gene end was trimmed by 5 bases and the J gene end by 3 bases; junction bases not matched to a gene: 9. Germline V lookup: CDR1 MNHNY, CDR2 SVGAGI (reference sequence). This CDR3 has 15 amino acids. The CDR3 sequence: CASSGTGLPKETQYF. CDR3 nucleotides: TGTGCCAGCAGTGGGACGGGACTACCTAAAGAGACCCAGTACTTC.

The rearrangement uses TRBV7-8 and TRBJ2-7; 7 bases are shared with TRBD2. Trimming removed 1 base from V and 6 bases from J; junction bases left unmatched: 3. This CDR3 has 13 residues. Germline values: CDR1 SGHVS, CDR2 FQNEAQ. CDR3: CASSLVGGFEQYF. Written as DNA, the CDR3 is TGTGCCAGCAGCTTAGTGGGAGGGTTCGAGCAGTACTTC.

The CDR3 loop reads CASSSSTGVGSPLHF. In nucleotides, the CDR3 is TGCGCCAGCAGCTCCTCAACAGGGGTAGGATCACCCCTCCACTTT. This chain joins TRBV5-1 and TRBJ1-6, with TRBD1 identical over 7 bases. This CDR3 has 15 residues. The V segment lost 3 bases and the J segment 10 bases; nucleotides outside the gene matches: 10. From germline, CDR1 is SGHRS and CDR2 YFSETQ.

The rearrangement uses TRBV5-6 and TRBJ2-6; 7 positions agree with TRBD2. Unmatched junction bases numbered 2, after V lost 2 bases and J lost 3 bases. Germline CDR1 and CDR2: SGHDT and YYEEEE. The CDR3 extends over 15 amino acids. CDR3 nucleotides: TGTGCCAGCAGCTTAGCGGGGTATGGGGCCAACGTCCTGACTTTC. Its protein is CASSLAGYGANVLTF.

The chain is built from TRBV6-5 and TRBJ2-5; 7 nucleotides match TRBD1. Germline V lookup: CDR1 MNHEY, CDR2 SVGAGI. This CDR3 comprises 14 residues. The trim removed 5 bases at V and 5 bases at J, leaving 8 bases unmatched. The CDR3 bases are TGTGCCAGCAGTCAGACAGGGATGAGGGAGACCCAGTACTTC. Translation: CASSQTGMRETQYF.

Only one count was recorded for this clone. V and J are TRBV5-1 and TRBJ1-1; D is uncertain. CDR3 length: 14 amino acids. Germline lookup yields CDR1 SGHRS and CDR2 YFSETQ. V dropped 2 bases and J dropped 1 base, with 9 bases sitting between them. In DNA, the CDR3 is TGCGCCAGCAGCTTAATACCAGAGAACACTGAAGCTTTCTTT. It translates to CASSLIPENTEAFF.